This T cell receptor (beta chain) was retrieved from a study of CD8 T cells in ankylosing spondylitis. Deletions cut 3 bases from V and 1 base from J, with 9 bases between. Germline lookup yields CDR1 SGHTA and CDR2 FQGNSA. The CDR3 runs to 14 residues. A word on this clonotype: Its specificity is not known.

Study observations and caveats: For ankylosing spondylitis blood, a TCR beta motif of roughly 8 highly homologous variants appeared characteristic. Reactive arthritis synovial fluid and blood were previously reported to contain some motif variants. Significantly higher representation of disease-linked clones was reported for matched ankylosing spondylitis synovial fluid.

TCRdb independently ran MiXCR on the 5' RACE reads; one entry per CDR3 protein. The sample holds about 250,000 distinct CDR3 sequences, over 9.5% seen once. This TCR came from a male donor with ankylosing spondylitis or in good health (not recorded which). V is TRBV7-2 and J is TRBJ1-1; no clear D gene. The sample was blood, either unsorted or a sorted T cell fraction (not recorded which). The CDR3 bases are TGTGCCAGCAGCTTCGGGAGGCGGAACACTGAAGCTTTCTTT. As protein: CASSFGRRNTEAFF.